This TCR beta chain comes out of a study of OX40 agonist ivuxolimab in advanced cancers. Study background: The group had a mean age of roughly 65 years, ranged from about 20 to 79, and was just under 85% male. Earlier treatment with anti-PD-1, anti-PD-L1 or anti-CTLA-4 was permitted, and over 35% had received some. The study's findings and limits: At 0.1 to 3.0 mg/kg and by week 6, CD4+ and CD8+ T cells in the blood had expanded clonally.

Per germline, CDR1 LNHDA and CDR2 SQIVND (reference sequence). This CDR3 has 14 amino acids. Trimming took off 1 base at V and 1 base at J, with 7 bases between the two ends. Anyone with autoimmune disease history or systemic immunosuppression was excluded. Turning to this clone: Its antigen is as yet unknown.

Clones were sequenced by immunoSEQ multiplex PCR, and TCRdb holds only the in-frame ones, with some missing. The data show 8,000 to 10,000 clones, roughly 68% seen once. Sequencing was performed on CD4+ or CD8+ T cells sorted from blood, taken in a trial of the OX40 agonist ivuxolimab. This receptor was identified in an adult with an advanced solid tumor such as melanoma, head and neck, liver or kidney cancer. The chain uses TRBV19 and TRBJ1-1; the D gene is possibly TRBD1 (5 bases). CDR3 in amino acids: CASSIAGGNTEAFF. The CDR3 nucleotides read TGTGCCAGTAGTATAGCCGGGGGGAACACTGAAGCTTTCTTT.